The T cell receptor beta chain described here comes from a study of a mutant IDH1 vaccine in newly diagnosed glioma (dated by TCRdb to the early 2020s). In the study overall: Patients received eight vaccinations in weeks 1, 3, 5, 7, 11, 15, 19 and 23, corresponding to visits V03 through V10. The roughly 30 treated patients were 62.5% male and about 38% female, with a mean age of approximately 40 years. In the chemotherapy-containing groups, vaccination started alongside temozolomide cycles, whereas in patients who had radiotherapy alone it started 4-6 weeks after radiotherapy. Before enrollment, patients had received standard therapy of radiotherapy alone, temozolomide alone, or radiochemotherapy with temozolomide; most received the combination. Longitudinal TCRB deep sequencing was performed for some 25 treated patients wherever samples were available for exploratory analyses. Peripheral blood was collected at six visits: V03 (baseline), V05, V07, V10, V12 and V13. General study outcomes and caveats: Vaccine-induced immune responses across multiple MHC alleles were detected in over 85% of patients. According to the authors, sample limitations meant that analyses of patient blood samples could not be reproduced. Changes in the top peripheral T cell clonotypes picked up by TCRB sequencing did not appear to be linked to pseudoprogression. Selection of PBMC samples for TCRB deep sequencing was based on availability.

The receptor library was made with the immunoSEQ multiplex PCR assay. The hsTCRB Kit was used according to the manufacturer's protocol to amplify rearranged TCR beta chain sequences. Sequencing of TCRB libraries was carried out on an Illumina MiSeq. The original pipeline was this. Demultiplexing, trimming and gene mapping were performed with the kit vendor's proprietary platform. TCRdb carries this immuneACCESS record with in-frame sequences only. Its versions omit some clonotypes, under half of them owing to an unresolved V gene in the studies checked, with the rest unexplained. Clone size and the V and J calls come from that table; the DNA yielded D and trimming. The sample has roughly 57,000 clones on record, about 91% of them singletons. The ten largest account for 1.9% of the sample. The V and J ends are trimmed by 1 base and 6 bases, leaving 10 bases between them. The germline V gene (reference sequence) supplies CDR1 SEHNR and CDR2 FQNEAQ. The CDR3 spans 15 residues, from the cysteine through the phenylalanine. Solely the CDR3 DNA is kept, with 45 bases framed from the first base.

The sample's time point label, decoded: week 11, during vaccination. A 20-mer mutant IDH1 peptide at 300 micrograms in Montanide made up each vaccine dose, which was injected subcutaneously together with topical imiquimod. Donors had newly diagnosed WHO grade 3 or 4 IDH1-mutant astrocytomas with loss of nuclear ATRX. The samples were drawn from NOA16, a multicentre, single-arm, open-label phase I trial in Germany that tested a mutant IDH1 peptide vaccine in humans for the first time. Genomic DNA for TCRB sequencing was isolated from EDTA blood with the DNeasy Blood and Tissue Kit. Remarks on this clone: Its specific antigen is unknown. Base qualities are not at hand, and no much larger clone is one base apart.

This specimen was PBMCs, taken from a glioma patient whose treatment included an IDH1 peptide vaccine. The rearranged segments are TRBV7-9 and TRBJ1-6, with a weak D call of TRBD1 (5 bases match). The TCR originated in a man aged 40-49 years with glioma. The base sequence is TGTGCCAGCAGCTTAGATCAGGGCACTAATTCACCCCTCCACTTT. Its protein product is CASSLDQGTNSPLHF.